A selection of T cell receptor beta chains follows, all from one sample in a study of PD-1 blockade in classical Hodgkin lymphoma. Profiling relied on immunoSEQ multiplex PCR, and the TCRdb table lists in-frame clones only, not all of them. The data hold approximately 17,000 clones, with around 86% observed a single time. Sequencing used peripheral blood mononuclear cells (PBMCs), obtained at baseline. The receptors were gathered from a human donor with classical Hodgkin lymphoma. The CDR3 runs from the conserved cysteine through the conserved F or W. Fields, in order: D gene, J gene, V gene, CDR3 protein. D genes are given only for firm matches.

>-|TRBJ2-1|TRBV19
CASTRDGLYNEQFF
>-|TRBJ2-5|TRBV7-3
CASSEGGSQETQYF
>TRBD1|TRBJ2-1|TRBV11-3
CASSLEGQVYNEQFF
>-|TRBJ2-7|TRBV21-1
CASSSSGTGTHSYEQYF
>TRBD2|TRBJ2-7|TRBV7-2
CASRLAGVHEQYF
>-|TRBJ2-1|TRBV5-4
CASSLGAGTDGQFF
>-|TRBJ1-2|TRBV27
CASSLAAGGDYGYTF
>-|TRBJ2-7|TRBV7-8
CASGRTGGGYEQYF
>-|TRBJ2-5|TRBV4-2
CASSQWDQETQYF
>-|TRBJ2-3|TRBV7-9
CASSLYGSSLSGSTDTQYF
>-|TRBJ1-2|TRBV13
CASSLGLGFRRGYTF
>-|TRBJ1-4|TRBV30
CAWTLSVPGEKLFF
>-|TRBJ1-1|TRBV11-2
CASSLMGRRNTEAFF
>-|TRBJ1-5|TRBV2
CASSEEGLGNQPQHF
>TRBD2|TRBJ2-1|TRBV5-1
CASSLASGSYNEQFF
>-|TRBJ2-1|TRBV11-3
CASNQRGDPQFF
>-|TRBJ2-3|TRBV10-3
CAISEVVSGDTQYF
>-|TRBJ2-3|TRBV19
CASSSPDGSTDTQYF
>-|TRBJ1-5|TRBV2
CASSASPTGQPQHF
>TRBD2|TRBJ2-7|TRBV5-4
CAGLGLANNEQYF
>-|TRBJ2-1|TRBV5-1
CASSLDEGLSYNEQFF
>-|TRBJ2-7|TRBV30
CAWNLPGGTYEQYF
>-|TRBJ2-1|TRBV10-3
CAISVYNEQFF
>TRBD1|TRBJ2-7|TRBV11-3
CASSYDRGPNYEQYF
>-|TRBJ2-7|TRBV6-1
CASTLGGARVYGQYF
>TRBD1|TRBJ2-5|TRBV6-9
CASSGQGLEETQYF
>-|TRBJ2-3|TRBV18
CASSPNSPRFTDTQYF
>-|TRBJ2-5|TRBV7-9
CASSYDPSGATWRETQYF
>-|TRBJ1-5|TRBV5-6
CASSVGRNQPQHF
>TRBD1|TRBJ1-4|TRBV5-1
CASAPGTVNEKLFF
>TRBD2|TRBJ2-7|TRBV4-1
CASSQVAGGPSEQYF
>TRBD1|TRBJ2-1|TRBV30
CAHRRTGAFYEQFF
>TRBD1|TRBJ1-2|TRBV27
CASSLSQGDYGYTF
>-|TRBJ1-1|TRBV7-8
CASSLQGSWTEAFF
>-|TRBJ2-2|TRBV6-5
CASSYFGTNTGELFF
>-|TRBJ2-5|TRBV5-1
CASSLVGPETQYF
>-|TRBJ2-2|TRBV2
CASSEARGNTGELFF
>TRBD1|TRBJ2-7|TRBV2
CASSAPPGQSNF
>TRBD2|TRBJ2-5|TRBV5-1
CASSAGTSGRSGETQYF
>-|TRBJ2-7|TRBV7-6
CASSPGRASYEQYF
>-|TRBJ2-7|TRBV21-1
CASSRTSRAAYEQYF
>-|TRBJ1-6|TRBV6-1
CASSDRQKSSYNSPLHF
>-|TRBJ1-4|TRBV6-5
CASSPWDGDEKLFF
>TRBD1|TRBJ2-1|TRBV15
CATSRDPEQGYNEQFF
>-|TRBJ2-3|TRBV6-6
CASSPTLLGTDTQYF
>TRBD2|TRBJ2-2|TRBV19
CASKVAGGPKGELFF